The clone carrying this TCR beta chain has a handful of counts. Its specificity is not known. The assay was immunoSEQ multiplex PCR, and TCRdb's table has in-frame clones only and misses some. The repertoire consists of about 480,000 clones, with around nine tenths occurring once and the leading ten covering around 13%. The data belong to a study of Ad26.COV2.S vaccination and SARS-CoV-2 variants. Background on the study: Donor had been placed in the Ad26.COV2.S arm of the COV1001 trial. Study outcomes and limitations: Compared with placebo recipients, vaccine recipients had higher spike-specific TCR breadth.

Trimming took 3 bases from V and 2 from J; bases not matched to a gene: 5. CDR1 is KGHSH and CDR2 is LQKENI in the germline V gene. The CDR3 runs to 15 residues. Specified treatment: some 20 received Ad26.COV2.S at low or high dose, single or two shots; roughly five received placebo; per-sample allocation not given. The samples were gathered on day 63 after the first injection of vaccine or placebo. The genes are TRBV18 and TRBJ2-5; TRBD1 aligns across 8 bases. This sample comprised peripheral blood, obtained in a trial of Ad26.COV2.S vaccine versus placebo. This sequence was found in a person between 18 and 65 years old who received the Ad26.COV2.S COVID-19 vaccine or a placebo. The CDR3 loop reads CASSPRGPGQETQYF. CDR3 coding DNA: TGTGCCAGCTCACCCAGGGGGCCGGGGCAAGAGACCCAGTACTTC.